This TCR beta chain derives from a study of beta chain features in type 1 diabetes. Across the whole study: Sorted cell examination encompassed under 130 million cells across all samples.

Every single donor gave one heparinised blood draw, and these averaged around 0.12 L. Reverse transcription of all isolated RNA meant that expressed TCRB transcripts were sequenced. Clones were sequenced by immunoSEQ multiplex PCR, and TCRdb holds only the in-frame ones, with some missing. The sample has some 700,000 clones, about an eighth seen once. Study results and caveats: Among type 1 diabetes patients, VDJ junctions had fewer insertions and more deletions. Moderate yet significant TCRB CDR3 shortening was seen in Type 1 diabetes patients in all four CD4+ subsets.

This clone was seen a handful of times. The antigen remains unidentified. The identical CDR3 is also encoded by other nucleotide sequences in the sample. V was clipped by 5 bases and J by 0 bases, with 7 bases between them. Germline V lookup: CDR1 SEHNR, CDR2 FQNEAQ (reference sequence). This CDR3 is 13 amino acids long. The V gene is TRBV7-9, the J gene TRBJ1-1; D not certain. Sequencing input: naive CD4+ T cells from blood. The receptor was derived from a man in his late teens or twenties with type 1 diabetes. For the CDR3, the DNA is TGTGCCAGCAGCGTTACGGTGAACACTGAAGCTTTCTTT. It is translated as CASSVTVNTEAFF.